The rows below give T cell receptor beta chains drawn from one sample of a study of CXCR3-negative and CXCR3-positive naive CD8 T cells. TCRdb reworked the 5' RACE reads into one entry per CDR3 protein, no DNA. Reported are about 39,000 distinct CDR3 sequences; the ten largest clones contain around 1.5%. Sequencing was done on a sample of naive CXCR3- CD8+ T cells from blood. These receptors were obtained from a human donor in good health. Some clones in this sample may be carry-over from other donors' samples. Each CDR3 is given with its conserved first and last residue. The size of a clone is reported for some rows only, either as once, few or many, or as a class for expanded clones.

>TRBJ1-5|TRBV6-2/TRBV6-3|.
CASSPHVEGQPQHF
>TRBJ2-3|TRBV4-1|.
CASSQENTDTQYF
>TRBJ1-1|TRBV9|.
CASGGWTEAFF
>TRBJ1-5|TRBV14|.
CASSQGLNQPQHF
>TRBJ2-5|TRBV6-2/TRBV6-3|.
CASSYLTGIETQYF
>TRBJ1-1|TRBV20-1|.
CSARDRGNTEAFF
>TRBJ2-1|TRBV12-3/TRBV12-4|.
CASSLLAGSTTDEQFF
>TRBJ2-7|TRBV30|.
CAWSVAGDYEQYF
>TRBJ2-7|TRBV4-2|.
CASSQDAGGYEQYF
>TRBJ1-1|TRBV6-6|.
CASSDNQEIAFF
>TRBJ2-1|TRBV7-8|.
CASSPTVNEQFF
>TRBJ2-3|TRBV4-1|.
CASSQEDRSTDTQYF
>TRBJ2-1|TRBV7-3|.
CASSKSDEEGNEQFF
>TRBJ1-1|TRBV27|.
CASRLGPGTEAFF
>TRBJ2-2|TRBV6-4|.
CASTPEAGGNTGELFF
>TRBJ2-7|TRBV28|.
CASSSLDRTYEQYF
>TRBJ2-7|TRBV20-1|.
CSARGLSGTSGREPRADEQYF
>TRBJ2-7|TRBV29-1|.
CSVVDGNYEQYF
>TRBJ2-2|TRBV25-1|.
CASSEYGHEPGELFF
>TRBJ2-1|TRBV4-3|.
CASSQDPAGDSYNEQFF
>TRBJ2-5|TRBV11-2|.
CASSPGLAEETHYF
>TRBJ2-1|TRBV28|.
CASSFPRPPYNEQFF
>TRBJ2-3|TRBV29-1|.
CSVDGDLADTDTQYF
>TRBJ2-1|TRBV12-3/TRBV12-4|.
CASSDPGTRQEEQFF
>TRBJ2-7|TRBV18|.
CASSPAPIGTGGSYEQYF
>TRBJ2-1|TRBV15|.
CATSRQAAGAYNEQFF
>TRBJ2-2|TRBV7-6|.
CASSDLADGVGELFF
>TRBJ1-1|TRBV28|.
CASSSPGTGGTEAFF
>TRBJ2-2|TRBV28|.
CASSIDRGGGGSYGELFF
>TRBJ2-6|TRBV30|.
CAWSSTGDSGANVLTF
>TRBJ1-1|TRBV5-1|.
CASSLYPEGTEAFF
>TRBJ2-7|TRBV5-5|medium-sized
CASSWDLTYEQYF